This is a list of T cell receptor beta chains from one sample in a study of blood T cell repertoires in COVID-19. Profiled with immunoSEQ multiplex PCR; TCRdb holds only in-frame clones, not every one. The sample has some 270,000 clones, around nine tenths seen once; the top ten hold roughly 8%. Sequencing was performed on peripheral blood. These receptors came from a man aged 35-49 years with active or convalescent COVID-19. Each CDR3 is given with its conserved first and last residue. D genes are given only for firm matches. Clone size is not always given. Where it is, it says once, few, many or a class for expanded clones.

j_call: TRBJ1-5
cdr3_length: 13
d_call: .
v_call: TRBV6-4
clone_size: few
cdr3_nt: TGTGCCGACAGAAGCAGGCACAATCAGCCCCAGCATTTT
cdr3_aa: CADRSRHNQPQHF

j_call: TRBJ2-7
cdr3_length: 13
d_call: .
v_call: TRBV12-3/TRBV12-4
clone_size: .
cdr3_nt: TGTGCCAGCAGGGAGGTGGGCTCCTACGAGCAGTACTTC
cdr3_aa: CASREVGSYEQYF

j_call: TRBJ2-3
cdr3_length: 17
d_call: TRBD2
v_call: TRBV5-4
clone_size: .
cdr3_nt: TGTGCCAGCAGCCGGGGGGGTAGCGGGGCTAGCACAGATACGCAGTATTTT
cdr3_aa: CASSRGGSGASTDTQYF

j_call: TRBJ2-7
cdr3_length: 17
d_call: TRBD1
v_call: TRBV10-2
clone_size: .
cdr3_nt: TGCGCCAGCAGTGAGTCAGGTGTAGGGACAGATTCCTACGAGCAGTACTTC
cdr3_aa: CASSESGVGTDSYEQYF

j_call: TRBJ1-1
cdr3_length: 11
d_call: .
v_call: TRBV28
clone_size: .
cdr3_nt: TGTGCCAGCAGTTCCCTCTACGAAGCTTTCTTT
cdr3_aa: CASSSLYEAFF

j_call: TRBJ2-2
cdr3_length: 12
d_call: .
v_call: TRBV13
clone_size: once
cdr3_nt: TGTGCTTCGAGGGAAAACACCGGGGAGCTGTTTTTT
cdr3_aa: CASRENTGELFF

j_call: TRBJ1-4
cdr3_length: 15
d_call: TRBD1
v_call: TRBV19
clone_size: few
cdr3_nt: TGTGCCAGTAGTAACCCGGGACAGGTTAATGAAAAACTGTTTTTT
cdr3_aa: CASSNPGQVNEKLFF

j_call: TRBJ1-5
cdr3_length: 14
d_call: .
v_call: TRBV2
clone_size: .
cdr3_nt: TGTGCCAGCAGTGAGGGTAGGGGGTCCCAGCCCCAGCATTTT
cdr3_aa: CASSEGRGSQPQHF

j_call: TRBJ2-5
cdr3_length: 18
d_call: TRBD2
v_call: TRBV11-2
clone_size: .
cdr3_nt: TGTGCCAGCAGCACCCCCGCCGCTAGCGGGGACCTAGGGGAGACCCAGTACTTC
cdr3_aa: CASSTPAASGDLGETQYF

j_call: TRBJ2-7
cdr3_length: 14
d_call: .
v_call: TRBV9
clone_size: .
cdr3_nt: TGTGCCAGCAGCGTAGCCGCTGCGACAGTCGAGCAGTACTTC
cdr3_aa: CASSVAAATVEQYF

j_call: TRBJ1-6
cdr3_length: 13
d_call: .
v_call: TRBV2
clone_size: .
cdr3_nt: TGTGCCAGCAAGATCACGGTTAATTCACCCCTCCACTTT
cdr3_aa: CASKITVNSPLHF

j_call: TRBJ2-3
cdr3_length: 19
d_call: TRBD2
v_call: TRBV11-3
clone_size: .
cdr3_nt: TGTGCCAGCAGCTCTACAGGGATACTAGCGGGAGAAGGGGCAGATACGCAGTATTTT
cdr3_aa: CASSSTGILAGEGADTQYF

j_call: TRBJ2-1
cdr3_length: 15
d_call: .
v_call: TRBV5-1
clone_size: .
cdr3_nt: TGCGCCAGCAGCTTGGTACCGGGTACCTACAATGAGCAGTTCTTC
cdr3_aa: CASSLVPGTYNEQFF

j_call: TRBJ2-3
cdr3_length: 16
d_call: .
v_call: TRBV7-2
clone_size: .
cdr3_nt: TGTGCCAGCAGTTTGGCCGGGACAAAGAGTGCCGTGAAGCAGTATTTT
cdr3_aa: CASSLAGTKSAVKQYF

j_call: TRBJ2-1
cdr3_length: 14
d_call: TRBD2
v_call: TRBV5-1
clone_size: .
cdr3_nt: TGCGCCAGCAGCTTGACTAGCGGGAGCATTGAGCAGTTCTTC
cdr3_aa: CASSLTSGSIEQFF

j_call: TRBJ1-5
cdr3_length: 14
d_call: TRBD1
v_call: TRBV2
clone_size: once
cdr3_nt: TGTGCCAGCAGTGGGACAGGGGGGCGACAGCCCCAGCATTTT
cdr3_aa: CASSGTGGRQPQHF

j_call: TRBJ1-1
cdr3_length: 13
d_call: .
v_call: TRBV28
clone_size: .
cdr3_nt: TGTGCCAGCAGTTCCCAGGGCTACACTGAAGCTTTCTTT
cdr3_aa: CASSSQGYTEAFF

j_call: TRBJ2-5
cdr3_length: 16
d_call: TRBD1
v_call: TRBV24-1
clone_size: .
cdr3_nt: TGTGCCACCAGTGATCCCGGGACAGGAGGCCAAGAGACCCAGTACTTC
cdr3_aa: CATSDPGTGGQETQYF

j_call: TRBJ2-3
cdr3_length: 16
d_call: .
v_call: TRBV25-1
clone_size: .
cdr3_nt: TGTGCCAGCAGTGTGTCGGGGGTTACTAGCACAGATACGCAGTATTTT
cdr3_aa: CASSVSGVTSTDTQYF

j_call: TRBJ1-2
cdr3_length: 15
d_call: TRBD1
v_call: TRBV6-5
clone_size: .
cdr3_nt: TGTGCCAGCAGTTCCCCGGGACAGGCGAACTATGGCTACACCTTC
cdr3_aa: CASSSPGQANYGYTF

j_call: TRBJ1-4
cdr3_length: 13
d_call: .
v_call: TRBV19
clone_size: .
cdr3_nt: TGTGCCAGTAAAGGGGACTTTGATGAAAAACTGTTTTTT
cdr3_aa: CASKGDFDEKLFF

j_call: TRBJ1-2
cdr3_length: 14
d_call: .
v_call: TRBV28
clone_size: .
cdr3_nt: TGTGCCAGCAGTTTATCTGGGGGGGCGGGAGGCTACACCTTC
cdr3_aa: CASSLSGGAGGYTF

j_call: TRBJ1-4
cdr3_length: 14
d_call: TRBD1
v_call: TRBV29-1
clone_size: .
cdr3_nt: TGCAGCGTTAGATCGGACAGGGGGAATGAAAAACTGTTTTTT
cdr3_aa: CSVRSDRGNEKLFF

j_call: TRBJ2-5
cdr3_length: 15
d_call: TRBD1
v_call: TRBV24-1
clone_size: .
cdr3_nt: TGTGCCACCAGTGACAACAGGGGCCTACAAGAGACCCAGTACTTC
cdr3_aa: CATSDNRGLQETQYF

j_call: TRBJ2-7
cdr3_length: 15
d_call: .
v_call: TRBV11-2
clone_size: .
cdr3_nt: TGTGCCAGCAGCCGAGTGGGAGGAATTGCCTACGAGCAGTACTTC
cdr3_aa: CASSRVGGIAYEQYF

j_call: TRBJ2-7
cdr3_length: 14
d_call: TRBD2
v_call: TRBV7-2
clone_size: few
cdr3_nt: TGTGCCAGCAGCTTAGCTCTCCTAGCGGGGGCTGAGTACTTC
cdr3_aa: CASSLALLAGAEYF

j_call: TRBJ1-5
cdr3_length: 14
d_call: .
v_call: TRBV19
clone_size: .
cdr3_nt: TGTGCCAGTTCCGGGGGAGGCGGCAATCAGCCCCAGCATTTT
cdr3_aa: CASSGGGGNQPQHF

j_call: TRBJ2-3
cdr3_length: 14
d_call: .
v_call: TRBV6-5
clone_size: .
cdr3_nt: TGTGCCAGCAGTAGGCGACATAACACAGATACGCAGTATTTT
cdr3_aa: CASSRRHNTDTQYF

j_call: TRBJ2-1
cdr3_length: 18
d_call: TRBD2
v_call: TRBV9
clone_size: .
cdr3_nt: TGTGCCAGCAGCCCAATAGCGGGGGCCTCATACTCCTACAATGAGCAGTTCTTC
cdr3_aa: CASSPIAGASYSYNEQFF

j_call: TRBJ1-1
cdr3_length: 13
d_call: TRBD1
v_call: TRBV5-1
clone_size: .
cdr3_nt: TGCGCCAGCGGTTCCACAGGGGAGTCTGAAGCTTTCTTT
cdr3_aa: CASGSTGESEAFF

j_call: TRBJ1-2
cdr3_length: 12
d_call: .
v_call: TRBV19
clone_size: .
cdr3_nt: TGTGCCAGTAGTATAGACGGCTATGGCTACACCTTC
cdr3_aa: CASSIDGYGYTF

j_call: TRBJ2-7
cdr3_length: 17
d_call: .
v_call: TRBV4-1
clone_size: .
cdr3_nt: TGCGCCAGCAGCCCGCGGGGGGACAGTTTCATAACCGGTGAGCAGTACTTC
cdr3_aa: CASSPRGDSFITGEQYF

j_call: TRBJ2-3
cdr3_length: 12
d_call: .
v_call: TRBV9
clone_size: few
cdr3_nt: TGTGCCAGCAGCGTAGGAGCAGATACGCAGTATTTT
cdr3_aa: CASSVGADTQYF

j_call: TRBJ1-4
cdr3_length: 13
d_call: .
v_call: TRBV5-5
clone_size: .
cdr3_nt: TGTGCCAGCAGCCCTGTAACTAATGAAAAACTGTTTTTT
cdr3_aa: CASSPVTNEKLFF

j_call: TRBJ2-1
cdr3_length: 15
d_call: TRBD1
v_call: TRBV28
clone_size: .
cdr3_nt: TGTGCCAGCAGTCAACAGGGGGCCCGATACAATGAGCAGTTCTTC
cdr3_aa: CASSQQGARYNEQFF

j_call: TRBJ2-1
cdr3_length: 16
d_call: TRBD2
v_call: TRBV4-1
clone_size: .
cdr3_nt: TGCGCCAGCAGCCAAGGTGGCGGGAGGGGGTACAATGAGCAGTTCTTC
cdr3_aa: CASSQGGGRGYNEQFF

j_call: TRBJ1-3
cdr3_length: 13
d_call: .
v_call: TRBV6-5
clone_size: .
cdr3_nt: TGTGCCAGCAGCCTTCTCTCTGGAAACACCATATATTTT
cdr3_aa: CASSLLSGNTIYF

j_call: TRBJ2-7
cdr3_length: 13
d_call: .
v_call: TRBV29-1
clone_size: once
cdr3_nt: TGCAGCGTGTCCGGATCGGGAACCTACGAGCAGTACTTC
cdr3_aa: CSVSGSGTYEQYF

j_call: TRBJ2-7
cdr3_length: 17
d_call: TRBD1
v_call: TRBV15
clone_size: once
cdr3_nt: TGTGCCACCAGCAGTGATGGGGACAGGGGGGTCTCCTACGAGCAGTACTTC
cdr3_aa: CATSSDGDRGVSYEQYF

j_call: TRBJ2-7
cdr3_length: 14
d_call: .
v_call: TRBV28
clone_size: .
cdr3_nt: TGTGCCAGCAGTTTTAACAGGCAAGCCTACGAGCAGTACTTC
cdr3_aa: CASSFNRQAYEQYF

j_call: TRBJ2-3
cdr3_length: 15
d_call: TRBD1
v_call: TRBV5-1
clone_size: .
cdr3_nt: TGCGCCAGCAGCGACGCGGGACAGGGTGAAGATACGCAGTATTTT
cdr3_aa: CASSDAGQGEDTQYF

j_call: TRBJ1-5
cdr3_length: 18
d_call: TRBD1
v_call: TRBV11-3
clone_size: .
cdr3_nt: TGTGCCAGCAGCTTAGTGGCGGACAGGCGACATAGCAATCAGCCCCAGCATTTT
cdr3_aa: CASSLVADRRHSNQPQHF

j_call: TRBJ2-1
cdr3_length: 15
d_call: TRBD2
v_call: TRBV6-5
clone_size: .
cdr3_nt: TGTGCCAGCAGTTACTCCGGGACTAGCGGCAATGAGCAGTTCTTC
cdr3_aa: CASSYSGTSGNEQFF

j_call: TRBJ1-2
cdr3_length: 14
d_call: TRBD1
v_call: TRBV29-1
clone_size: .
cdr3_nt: TGCAGCGTTGAAGGGGACAGGTTGTTGTATGGCTACACCTTC
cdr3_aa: CSVEGDRLLYGYTF

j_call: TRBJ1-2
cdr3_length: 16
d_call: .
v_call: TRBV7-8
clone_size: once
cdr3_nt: TGTGCCAGCAGCCCATCAAACAGGAGACCCAACTATGGCTACACCTTC
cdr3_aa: CASSPSNRRPNYGYTF

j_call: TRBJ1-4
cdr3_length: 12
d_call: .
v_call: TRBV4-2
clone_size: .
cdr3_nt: TGTGCCAGCAGCCAAGAGACAGAAAAACTGTTTTTT
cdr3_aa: CASSQETEKLFF

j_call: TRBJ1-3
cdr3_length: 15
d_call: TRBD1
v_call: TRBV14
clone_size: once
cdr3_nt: TGTGCCAGCAGCCCCGGGACAGGGAACGGAAACACCATATATTTT
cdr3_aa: CASSPGTGNGNTIYF

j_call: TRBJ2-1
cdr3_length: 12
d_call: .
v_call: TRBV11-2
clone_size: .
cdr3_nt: TGTGCCAGCAGCTCTAACAGGGATGAGCAGTTCTTC
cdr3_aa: CASSSNRDEQFF

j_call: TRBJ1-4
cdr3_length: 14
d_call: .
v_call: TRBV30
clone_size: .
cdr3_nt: TGTGCCTGGAGTGGCCATCGGGGGGGAGAAAAACTGTTTTTT
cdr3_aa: CAWSGHRGGEKLFF

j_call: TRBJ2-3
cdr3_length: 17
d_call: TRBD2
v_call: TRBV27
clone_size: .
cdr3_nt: TGTGCCAGCAGTTACCGACTAGCGGGGGGGAGACCAGATACGCAGTATTTT
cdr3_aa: CASSYRLAGGRPDTQYF

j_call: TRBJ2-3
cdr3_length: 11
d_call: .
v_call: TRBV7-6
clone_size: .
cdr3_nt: TGTGCCAGCAGCCTGGAGGGGACGCAGTATTTT
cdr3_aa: CASSLEGTQYF

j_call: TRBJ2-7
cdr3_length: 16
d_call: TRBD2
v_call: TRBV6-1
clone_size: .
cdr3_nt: TGTGCCAGCAGTGAACGTCCGGGCGGGAGAGAGAACGAGCAGTACTTC
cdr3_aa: CASSERPGGRENEQYF

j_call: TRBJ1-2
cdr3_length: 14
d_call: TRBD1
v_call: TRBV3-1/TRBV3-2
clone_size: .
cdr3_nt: TGTGCCAGCAGCTTTCGGGACAGCAGATATGGCTACACCTTC
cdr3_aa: CASSFRDSRYGYTF

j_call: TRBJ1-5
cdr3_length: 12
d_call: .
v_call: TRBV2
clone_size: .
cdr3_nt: TGTGCCAGCAGGGACAGCGACCAGCCCCAGCATTTT
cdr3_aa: CASRDSDQPQHF